This T cell receptor beta chain comes out of a study of blood T cell repertoires in COVID-19. Study background: Collection of acute and convalescent COVID-19 samples took place in the United States, Italy and Spain. T cells, B-cell-depleted T cells, or PBMCs supplied cDNA or gDNA.

In the original processing: Reference gene primer amplification gave estimated nucleated cell counts. Profiled with immunoSEQ multiplex PCR; TCRdb holds only in-frame clones, not every one. That table furnishes V, J and clone size, whereas the DNA furnished D and trimming. The top ten clones hold roughly 2.4% of a sample with about 260,000 clones, approximately 86% of them seen once. Per germline, CDR1 LNHDA and CDR2 SQIVND (reference sequence). This CDR3 region has 15 residues. V was clipped by 7 bases and J by 8 bases; unmatched bases: 13. The V call is TRBV19, the J call TRBJ1-2; 10 bases line up with TRBD1. Sequencing input: peripheral blood. This TCR derives from a woman aged 45 to 65 who had recovered from COVID-19. The CDR3 here is CASTPYRGQGNGYTF. CDR3 bases: TGTGCCAGTACCCCGTATCGGGGACAGGGGAACGGCTACACCTTC.